The 28 T cell receptor beta chains in this list originate from one sample, sequenced in a study of T cells after yellow fever vaccination. TCRdb recomputed calls from the 5' RACE reads with MiXCR, one row per CDR3 protein. This table holds about 580,000 distinct CDR3 sequences, 17% found once. The material sequenced was PBMCs, taken 5 days after the first yellow fever vaccination. The receptors come from a man aged 18 to 29 who received the YFV17D yellow fever vaccine.

The table lists this clonotype with a few counts. The chain links TRBV10-2 to TRBJ1-1; D is uncertain. There are 15 residues in the CDR3. Deletions cut 4 bases from V and 6 bases from J, with 18 bases between. Germline CDR1 and CDR2: WSHSY and SAAADI. CDR3 sequence reads: CASSGLPGLGAEAFF. Written as DNA, the CDR3 is TGCGCCAGCAGTGGGTTGCCTGGCTTGGGCGCTGAAGCTTTCTTT.

Concerning this clonotype itself: A much larger clone lies one base from this, so it may be a read error. CDR3 sequence (DNA): TGTGCCAGCAGTTTGGGACTAGCGGGGGTTGTAGATACGCAGTATTTT. This sequence encodes CASSLGLAGVVDTQYF. The chain links TRBV12-3 or TRBV12-4 to TRBJ2-3; 14 bases are shared with TRBD2. V trimming: 3 bases; J trimming: 5 bases; junction bases outside the gene matches: 4. The CDR3 runs to 16 residues.

This clonotype was found a few times. The chain joins TRBV27 to TRBJ2-1; 7 bases are a match to TRBD1. This CDR3 is 11 amino acids long. The germline CDR1 and CDR2 sequences are MNHEY and SMNVEV (reference sequence). The J segment lost 6 bases and the V segment lost 8 bases, leaving 1 base of the junction unmatched. CDR3 protein: CASYRGNEQFF. DNA for the CDR3: TGTGCCAGCTACAGGGGCAATGAGCAGTTCTTC.

This sequence joins TRBV11-1 and TRBJ2-7, with D perhaps matching TRBD1 or TRBD2 (5 bases each). CDR3 size: 14 residues. Looked up from germline, CDR1 is SGHAT and CDR2 is FQDESV (reference sequence). Trimming cost V 3 bases and J 1 base, with 10 bases left between them. CDR3 sequence: CASSLGDLSYEQYV. The DNA for the CDR3 is TGTGCCAGCAGCTTGGGGGACCTATCCTACGAGCAGTACGTC.

V and J are TRBV3-1 and TRBJ2-1; 10 bases are shared with TRBD2. The germline CDR1 and CDR2 sequences are LGHDT and YNNKEL (reference sequence). The CDR3 loop spans 19 amino acids. The V and J ends lost 4 bases and 6 bases, in that order; junction bases with no gene match: 18. Here the CDR3 reads CASSLWQGSGGPPTNEQFF. The CDR3 DNA reads as TGTGCCAGCAGCCTCTGGCAGGGTAGCGGGGGGCCACCTACCAATGAGCAGTTCTTC.

This clonotype turned up a few times. The chain is built from TRBV24-1 and TRBJ2-2; D may correspond to TRBD1 or TRBD2 (5 bases each). The CDR3 consists of 13 residues. V was shortened by 4 bases and J by 5 bases, with 7 bases between the two germline ends. The germline V gene has CDR1 KGHDR and CDR2 SFDVKD. CDR3 bases: TGTGCCACCAGTGAGGGGACGACCGGGGAGCTGTTTTTT. Its translation is CATSEGTTGELFF.

This clonotype was detected ten times or more. CDR3 loop: CASSRRATNEKLFF. The CDR3 coding sequence is TGTGCCAGCAGTAGGAGGGCAACTAATGAAAAACTGTTTTTT. The rearrangement uses TRBV6-1 and TRBJ1-4; D gene unclear. CDR1 is MNHNS, CDR2 SASEGT, per germline. There are 14 residues in the CDR3. V was trimmed by 5 bases and J by 0 bases, leaving 7 bases between them.

This clonotype occurred many times. This sequence joins TRBV7-2 and TRBJ1-1; 9 nucleotides agree with TRBD1. CDR1 SGHTA and CDR2 FQGNSA come from the germline V gene. V dropped 7 bases and J dropped 5; count of bases not matched to a gene: 8. The CDR3 is made up of 14 amino acids. CDR3 sequence (DNA): TGTGCCAGCATACGGGACAGGGAGGGGACTGAAGCTTTCTTT. Its translation is CASIRDREGTEAFF.

The chain employs TRBV6-2 or TRBV6-3 and TRBJ1-1; TRBD1 might be the D (5 bases). CDR1 MNHEY and CDR2 SVGEGT come from the germline V gene. This CDR3 comprises 11 residues. Deletions cut 5 bases from V and 11 bases from J, with 12 bases between. In DNA, the CDR3 is TGTGCCAGCAGTCTAGCCGGGGGGGCTTTCTTT. Its translation is CASSLAGGAFF.

This chain connects TRBV7-8 to TRBJ1-1, with TRBD1 as a possible D gene (6 bases). CDR3 length: 15 amino acids. The V gene's germline CDR1 is SGHVS and CDR2 FQNEAQ. V was pared by 6 bases and J by 1 base, with 15 bases between. The CDR3 region is CASRTSPGANTEAFF. CDR3 DNA: TGTGCCAGCAGGACTTCGCCGGGGGCGAACACTGAAGCTTTCTTT.

The rearrangement links TRBV20-1 to TRBJ2-5, with D perhaps given as TRBD1 or TRBD2 (5 bases each). The CDR3 consists of 12 residues. The germline CDR1 and CDR2 sequences are DFQATT and SNEGSKA (reference sequence). CDR3 sequence (DNA): TGCAGCGTGCGCGAGGGGCTGCAGACCCAGTACTTC. Amino acids: CSVREGLQTQYF.

This clonotype was seen a handful of times. The chain uses TRBV5-1 and TRBJ1-6; no definite D call. This CDR3 has 12 amino acids. Germline V gene sequence: CDR1 SGHRS, CDR2 YFSETQ. CDR3 residues: CASSGSNSPLHF. Written as DNA, the CDR3 is TGCGCATCGAGCGGGTCTAATTCACCCCTCCACTTT.

This clonotype was detected a few times. V gene TRBV7-2 combines with J gene TRBJ2-2, with 13 bases that match TRBD2. This CDR3 is built from 16 residues. V dropped 5 bases and J dropped 4; count of bases not matched to a gene: 4. Looked up from germline, CDR1 is SGHTA and CDR2 is FQGNSA. In nucleotides, the CDR3 is TGTGCCAGCAGCACGGGACTAGCGGGGCTCACCGGGGAGCTGTTTTTT. Translation gives CASSTGLAGLTGELFF.

The table lists this clonotype with a few counts. This chain links TRBV2 with TRBJ2-5; TRBD1 aligns across 9 bases. V shed 8 bases, J shed 2 bases, and the junction held 18 bases outside the gene matches. CDR3 length equals 18 residues. Germline V gives CDR1 SNHLY, CDR2 FYNNEI. The CDR3 loop is CASFAGPGTGRRQETQYF. DNA for the CDR3: TGTGCCAGCTTTGCGGGCCCCGGGACAGGGCGTAGGCAAGAGACCCAGTACTTC.

This clonotype showed up just a few times. The chain is built from TRBV5-1 and TRBJ2-7; D perhaps matches TRBD1 (6 bases). Trimming stripped 3 bases from V and 1 base from J, with 8 bases between. The CDR3 length is 13 residues. Germline V gene sequence: CDR1 SGHRS, CDR2 YFSETQ. CDR3 region: CASSWDTSYEQYF. The CDR3 coding sequence is TGCGCCAGCAGCTGGGACACTTCCTACGAGCAGTACTTC.

This clonotype was recorded a few times. The chain employs TRBV6-2 or TRBV6-3 and TRBJ2-7; 8 bases agree with TRBD2. Germline loops: CDR1 MNHEY, CDR2 SVGEGT. The CDR3 has 16 residues. V trimming: 5 bases; J trimming: 6 bases; junction bases outside the gene matches: 15. The CDR3 reads CASSKIYQAGESEQYF. The DNA for the CDR3 is TGTGCCAGCAGTAAGATTTATCAAGCGGGGGAAAGCGAGCAGTACTTC.

CDR3 coding DNA: TGTGCCAGCAGTGAAGGGGGAGAAGGGGAAAAACTGTTTTTT. It translates to CASSEGGEGEKLFF. V is TRBV6-1 and J is TRBJ1-4; D gene unclear. Germline values: CDR1 MNHNS, CDR2 SASEGT. The CDR3 runs 14 residues. V was trimmed by 1 base and J by 8 bases, leaving 11 bases between them.

V is TRBV7-6 and J is TRBJ2-5, with 7 bases identical to TRBD1. The germline V gene encodes CDR1 SGHVS and CDR2 FNYEAQ. The CDR3 extends over 15 amino acids. V shed 5 bases, J shed 4 bases, and the junction held 10 bases outside the gene matches. CDR3 nucleotide sequence: TGTGCCAGCAGCCCCGCAACAGGGGAAGGAGAGACCCAGTACTTC. This gives the protein CASSPATGEGETQYF.

This sequence joins TRBV30 and TRBJ1-2, with D maybe TRBD1 (5 bases). CDR3 length equals 12 residues. V was pared by 3 bases and J by 8 bases, with 13 bases between. Germline-derived CDR1 and CDR2 are GTSNPN and SVGIG (reference sequence). The CDR3 nucleotides are TGTGCCTGGAGACCCAGGGTGAACGGCTACACCTTC. Translation gives CAWRPRVNGYTF. The variable domain in full, with the rest retrieved from reference TRBV30 and TRBJ1-2, is SQTIHQWPATLVQPVGSPLSLECTVEGTSNPNLYWYRQAAGRGLQLLFYSVGIGQISSEVPQNLSASRPQDRQFILSSKKLLLSDSGFYLCAWRPRVNGYTFGSGTRLTVV.

This clonotype was seen a handful of times. The chain combines TRBV19 with TRBJ1-5; tentatively, D is TRBD1 (6 bases). CDR1 and CDR2 from the germline V gene are LNHDA and SQIVND (reference sequence). The length of the CDR3 is 16 residues. V was clipped by 1 base and J by 5 bases, with 15 bases between them. DNA of the CDR3: TGTGCCAGTAGTATAGGTCCAGGGGAACGAGATCAGCCCCAGCATTTT. It specifies CASSIGPGERDQPQHF.

The chain links TRBV12-3 or TRBV12-4 to TRBJ1-2; D is uncertain. The CDR3 runs to 15 residues. Trimming stripped 2 bases from V and 0 bases from J, with 10 bases between. CDR3 region: CASSLQQSPNYGYTF. Here the CDR3 DNA reads TGTGCCAGCAGTTTACAACAAAGCCCTAACTATGGCTACACCTTC.

This clonotype was counted a few times. This sequence joins TRBV3-1 and TRBJ1-2, with D perhaps matching TRBD1 (6 bases). V lost 1 base to trimming and J lost 3 bases, with 18 bases between them. This CDR3 is 17 amino acids long. Per germline, CDR1 LGHDT and CDR2 YNNKEL (reference sequence). The CDR3 here is CASSQALLGQGYYGYTF. The CDR3 nucleotides are TGTGCCAGCAGCCAAGCCCTCCTAGGGCAGGGGTACTATGGCTACACCTTC.

This clonotype occurred a few times. The chain links TRBV12-3 or TRBV12-4 to TRBJ1-1; 7 bases are a match to TRBD1. The CDR3 runs to 13 residues. Trimming at V came to 3 bases and at J to 5 bases, leaving 3 bases not matched to a gene. CDR3 in DNA: TGTGCCAGCAGTTTCTGGGACAGAACTGAAGCTTTCTTT. Translation: CASSFWDRTEAFF.

In this sample, this clonotype turned up a few times. V is TRBV5-1 and J is TRBJ2-1, with TRBD2 matching 8 bases. J was trimmed by 9 bases and V by 4 bases; bases with no gene match: 12. CDR1 SGHRS and CDR2 YFSETQ come from the germline V gene. The CDR3 loop spans 15 amino acids. CDR3 coding DNA: TGCGCCAGCAGCCGATTGGGCGGGGGGCCTGGTGAGCAGTTCTTC. It codes for CASSRLGGGPGEQFF.

This clonotype turned up a few times. V and J are TRBV11-1 and TRBJ1-6; no firm D call. The V end was cut by 3 bases, the J end by 7 bases, with 7 bases between. The length of the CDR3 is 13 residues. Per the germline V gene, CDR1 is SGHAT and CDR2 is FQDESV (reference sequence). CDR3 protein: CASSFAENSPLHF. Here the CDR3 DNA reads TGTGCCAGCAGCTTTGCGGAGAATTCACCCCTCCACTTT.

This chain uses TRBV9 with TRBJ1-1; no firm D call. The CDR3 contains 13 residues. Trimming took off 4 bases at V and 0 bases at J, with 7 bases between the two ends. From germline, CDR1 is SGDLS and CDR2 YYNGEE. In DNA form, the CDR3 reads TGTGCCAGCAGCTATTCGATGAACACTGAAGCTTTCTTT. Its protein product is CASSYSMNTEAFF. Full variable domain (outside the CDR3, taken from reference TRBV9 and TRBJ1-1): DSGVTQTPKHLITATGQRVTLRCSPRSGDLSVYWYQQSLDQGLQFLIQYYNGEERAKGNILERFSAQQFPDLHSELNLSSLELGDSALYFCASSYSMNTEAFFGQGTRLTVV.

This clonotype was counted between two and nine times. This chain uses TRBV25-1 with TRBJ2-1; no definite D call. CDR1 is MGHDK, CDR2 SYGVNS, per germline. Trimming cost V 4 bases and J 0 bases, with 7 bases left between them. This CDR3 has 14 amino acids. The CDR3 here is CASSGSSSYNEQFF. The CDR3 nucleotides read TGTGCCAGCAGTGGGTCGAGCTCCTACAATGAGCAGTTCTTC.

The J gene is TRBJ1-2, the V gene TRBV2; D may be TRBD1 (6 bases). Germline V gene sequence: CDR1 SNHLY, CDR2 FYNNEI. The V and J ends lost 8 bases and 2 bases respectively, with 15 bases between them. The CDR3 runs to 14 residues. This CDR3 reads CASAGQPLNYGYTF. CDR3 DNA: TGTGCCAGCGCAGGACAGCCCCTAAACTATGGCTACACCTTC.